A single TCR beta chain is shown here with its context. Antigen specificity is unknown. Germline V CDR1 and CDR2: SGHRS, YFSETQ. V was pared by 0 bases and J by 2 bases, with 4 bases of the junction left unmatched. CDR3 length equals 16 residues. The data originate from a study of cytomegalovirus exposure and HLA in healthy donors. Study outcomes and limitations: More clonal expansion characterized HLA-associated TCR beta chains than equally common others in a later analysis. TCR beta V segments were, for the most part, productive about 87% or about 30% of the time in an earlier analysis.

PCR was performed using 60 Vbeta and 13 Jbeta primers. Generated by immunoSEQ multiplex PCR, the TCRdb table keeps only in-frame clones and is missing some. The sample data list more than 40,000 clones. This sequence originates from a female donor in good health and CMV-seronegative. Input material: PBMCs. The chain couples TRBV5-1 to TRBJ1-1; 10 bases map to TRBD1. CDR3 loop: CASSLGGTGENTEAFF. CDR3 bases: TGCGCCAGCAGCTTGGGGGGGACAGGGGAAAACACTGAAGCTTTCTTT.